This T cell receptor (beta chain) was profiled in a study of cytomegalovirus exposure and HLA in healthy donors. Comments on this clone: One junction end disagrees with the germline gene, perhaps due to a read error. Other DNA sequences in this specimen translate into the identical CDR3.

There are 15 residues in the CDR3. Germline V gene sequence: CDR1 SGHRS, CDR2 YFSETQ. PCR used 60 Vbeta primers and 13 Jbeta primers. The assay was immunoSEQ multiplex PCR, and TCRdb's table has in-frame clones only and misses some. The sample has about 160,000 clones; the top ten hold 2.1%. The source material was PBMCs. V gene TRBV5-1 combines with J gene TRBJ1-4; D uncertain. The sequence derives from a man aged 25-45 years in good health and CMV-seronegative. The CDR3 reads CASSLSPGSREKLFF. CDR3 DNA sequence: TGCGCCAGCAGCTTGAGCCCGGGGTCCCGAGAAAAACTGTTTTTC.